These 28 T cell receptor beta chains were sequenced from one sample in a study of shared clonotypes between healthy human individuals. Clones were read by immunoSEQ multiplex PCR, and TCRdb kept only the in-frame ones, dropping some. Of some 900,000 clones detected, approximately 80% appear once; the ten largest clones hold around 1.4%. Sample: memory CD4+ T cells sorted from blood. Documented subset: CD45RA-negative fraction. Receptors originate from a man in his late teens or twenties in good health.

The chain joins TRBV5-6 to TRBJ1-1, with D maybe TRBD1 (5 bases). Per the germline V gene, CDR1 is SGHDT and CDR2 is YYEEEE. Trimming took off 0 bases at V and 6 bases at J, with 9 bases between the two ends. The CDR3 runs to 13 residues. CDR3 loop: CASSLEQGPEAFF. The CDR3 DNA reads TGTGCCAGCAGCTTGGAGCAGGGTCCTGAAGCTTTCTTT.

The chain is built from TRBV19 and TRBJ1-1; D remains unclear. There are 15 residues in the CDR3. V lost 1 base and J lost 1, with 10 bases in between. Germline CDR1 and CDR2: LNHDA and SQIVND (reference sequence). This CDR3 is CASSIAAVTNTEAFF. The CDR3 nucleotides read TGTGCCAGTAGTATAGCAGCAGTAACGAACACTGAAGCTTTCTTT.

The chain combines TRBV19 with TRBJ2-7, with D possibly being TRBD1 or TRBD2 (5 bases each). The CDR3 spans 14 residues. Trimming left V 1 base short and J 6 bases short, with 13 bases between. Germline V gene sequence: CDR1 LNHDA, CDR2 SQIVND (reference sequence). This CDR3 reads CASSIGDGIGEQYF. The CDR3 bases are TGTGCCAGTAGTATAGGGGACGGTATCGGCGAGCAGTACTTC.

The chain employs TRBV5-6 and TRBJ2-2; D is ambiguous. Trimming cost V 0 bases and J 2 bases, with 20 bases left between them. Germline V gene lookup returns CDR1 SGHDT and CDR2 YYEEEE. CDR3 length: 19 amino acids. CDR3 amino acids: CASSLGYSIKFSNTGELFF. The CDR3 DNA sequence: TGTGCCAGCAGCTTGGGGTACAGCATCAAGTTCTCTAACACCGGGGAGCTGTTTTTT.

The chain links TRBV19 to TRBJ1-2; TRBD1 matches at 8 bases. Germline CDR1 and CDR2: LNHDA and SQIVND (reference sequence). J gave up 4 bases and V 4 bases, and 11 bases lay outside the gene matches. This CDR3 has 16 amino acids. This CDR3 reads CASSTWTGSSSYGYTF. The CDR3 region has the DNA TGTGCCAGTAGTACATGGACAGGGTCCTCATCCTATGGCTACACCTTC.

This rearrangement joins TRBV5-1 to TRBJ1-2, with D perhaps matching TRBD1 (5 bases). Germline-derived CDR1 and CDR2 are SGHRS and YFSETQ. V was trimmed by 0 bases and J by 1 base, leaving 13 bases between them. This CDR3 region has 16 residues. The CDR3 is CASSLDSRDLNYGYTF. The CDR3 nucleotides are TGCGCCAGCAGCTTGGACAGCCGGGACCTTAACTATGGCTACACCTTC.

The V and J genes are TRBV12-5 and TRBJ2-2, with TRBD2 identical over 8 bases. CDR3 length: 19 residues. Per the germline V gene, CDR1 is LGHNT and CDR2 is FRNRAP. After removal of 0 bases from V and 4 bases from J, the junction contained 13 bases not matched to a gene. In DNA, the CDR3 is TGTGCTAGTGGTTTGGTCATCTCAGCGGGAGCTTCGGGCACCGGGGAGCTGTTTTTT. Translating it yields CASGLVISAGASGTGELFF. Full variable domain (outside the CDR3, taken from reference TRBV12-5 and TRBJ2-2): DARVTQTPRHKVTEMGQEVTMRCQPILGHNTVFWYRQTMMQGLELLAYFRNRAPLDDSGMPKDRFSAEMPDATLATLKIQPSEPRDSAVYFCASGLVISAGASGTGELFFGEGSRLTVL.

This clone was seen more than once but under ten times. V is TRBV6-5 and J is TRBJ1-1, with 8 bases aligning to TRBD1. Trimming cost V 5 bases and J 6 bases; bases outside gene matches: 8. Germline CDR1 is MNHEY and CDR2 is SVGAGI. This CDR3 contains 14 residues. The CDR3 region has the DNA TGTGCCAGCAGTACCGGACAGGGATACGCTGAAGCTTTCTTT. This codes for CASSTGQGYAEAFF.

The chain has TRBV2 and TRBJ2-1; a possible D gene is TRBD1 (5 bases). This CDR3 comprises 14 residues. Germline V CDR1 and CDR2: SNHLY, FYNNEI. The ends were cut back, 8 bases at V and 0 bases at J, with 11 bases in the middle. The CDR3, as DNA: TGTGCCAGCGCCACAGGAAGCTCCTACAATGAGCAGTTCTTC. This codes for CASATGSSYNEQFF.

This clone was seen a few times. J is TRBJ2-3 and V is TRBV6-4; unclear D gene. Germline loops: CDR1 MRHNA, CDR2 SNTAGT. The CDR3 is 13 residues long. Trimming took off 8 bases at V and 5 bases at J, with 14 bases between the two ends. The CDR3 region is CASGYNEGDTQYF. DNA of the CDR3: TGTGCCAGCGGCTACAACGAAGGAGATACGCAGTATTTT.

This chain joins TRBV29-1 and TRBJ2-5; the D gene is possibly TRBD2 (5 bases). Between the trimmed V and J ends, which lost 6 bases and 7 bases, there was a span of 15 bases. The CDR3 is made up of 12 amino acids. The germline V gene has CDR1 SQVTM and CDR2 ANQGSEA. This chain's CDR3 is CSVQDTGLTQYF. The CDR3 nucleotides are TGCAGCGTACAAGACACGGGGTTGACCCAGTACTTC. The full variable domain, its missing parts supplied by reference TRBV29-1 and TRBJ2-5, is SAVISQKPSRDICQRGTSLTIQCQVDSQVTMMFWYRQQPGQSLTLIATANQGSEATYESGFVIDKFPISRPNLTFSTLTVSNMSPEDSSIYLCSVQDTGLTQYFGPGTRLLVL.

This chain connects TRBV5-5 to TRBJ1-5; perhaps TRBD1 as D (5 bases). CDR1 SGHKS and CDR2 YYEKEE come from the germline V gene (reference sequence). The CDR3 sequence is 15 residues long. The V end was cut by 3 bases, the J end by 7 bases, with 17 bases between. CDR3 protein: CASSWGDKNSQPQHF. The CDR3 coding sequence is TGTGCCAGCAGCTGGGGCGATAAGAATTCCCAGCCCCAGCATTTT.

The chain has TRBV5-1 and TRBJ1-1; D call uncertain. The CDR3 extends over 13 amino acids. The germline gives CDR1 SGHRS, CDR2 YFSETQ. V was trimmed by 2 bases and J by 4 bases, leaving 9 bases between them. The CDR3 DNA follows: TGCGCCAGCAGCTTCTCAGAAAGCACTGAAGCTTTCTTT. Translated: CASSFSESTEAFF.

This chain connects TRBV5-6 to TRBJ1-5, with TRBD1 matching 12 bases. The CDR3 extends over 15 amino acids. The V gene end was trimmed by 0 bases and the J gene end by 5 bases; junction bases not matched to a gene: 0. Germline CDR1 reads SGHDT; CDR2 reads YYEEEE. The CDR3 here is CASSLGDRGHQPQHF. The CDR3 region has the DNA TGTGCCAGCAGCTTGGGGGACAGGGGGCATCAGCCCCAGCATTTT.

This chain uses TRBV13 with TRBJ1-6; D might be TRBD1 (6 bases). This CDR3 is built from 15 residues. Trimming left V 5 bases short and J 7 bases short, with 15 bases between. Germline lookup yields CDR1 PRHDT and CDR2 FYEKMQ (reference sequence). CDR3 loop: CASSTYRVLNSPLHF. DNA of the CDR3: TGTGCCAGCAGCACATACAGGGTATTGAATTCACCCCTCCACTTT.

This clone came up once. A much bigger clone sits one base away, suggesting this may be a read error. V and J are TRBV6-5 and TRBJ2-7; D remains ambiguous. V lost 6 bases and J 0 bases, leaving 6 bases between the germline ends. Per the germline V gene, CDR1 is MNHEY and CDR2 is SVGAGI. The CDR3 contains 12 residues. This CDR3 is CASSSDSYEQYF. The CDR3 bases are TGTGCCAGCAGCTCGGACTCCTACGAGCAGTACTTC.

The CDR3 DNA follows: TGTGCCAGTACCCGGACAGGGCACCAAGAGACCCAGTACTTC. Its translation: CASTRTGHQETQYF. This chain uses TRBV19 with TRBJ2-5; 8 nucleotides align to TRBD1. CDR1 is LNHDA and CDR2 is SQIVND in the germline V gene (reference sequence). This CDR3 is 14 amino acids long. V shed 7 bases and J 0 bases; nucleotides not matched to a gene: 4.

The J gene is TRBJ1-5, the V gene TRBV15; D not resolved. The CDR3 is made up of 13 amino acids. Trimming cost V 5 bases and J 0 bases, with 5 bases left between them. CDR1 is LNHNV, CDR2 YYDKDF, per germline (reference sequence). The CDR3 DNA is TGTGCCACCAGCGGGTTTAGCAATCAGCCCCAGCATTTT. Translating it yields CATSGFSNQPQHF. The whole variable domain, remainder taken from reference TRBV15 and TRBJ1-5, is DAMVIQNPRYQVTQFGKPVTLSCSQTLNHNVMYWYQQKSSQAPKLLFHYYDKDFNNEADTPDNFQSRRPNTSFCFLDIRSPGLGDTAMYLCATSGFSNQPQHFGDGTRLSIL.

Regarding this clone: One end of the junction varies from germline; a read error may be responsible. This sequence joins TRBV5-5 and TRBJ1-1, with TRBD1 matching 7 bases. Germline assignment: CDR1 SGHKS and CDR2 YYEKEE (reference sequence). The CDR3 spans 12 residues. CDR3 region: CASSLENRGRIF. As DNA, the CDR3 is TGTGCCAGCAGCTTGGAGAACAGGGGACGGATCTTT.

This clone has only a few counts. The chain uses TRBV5-4 and TRBJ2-1, with D perhaps TRBD1 (5 bases). The CDR3 runs 16 residues. Trimming stripped 1 base from V and 4 bases from J, with 15 bases between. Germline CDR1 SGHNT, CDR2 YYREEE (reference sequence). As DNA, the CDR3 is TGTGCCAGCAGCTTGCTGATCTTGACAGAATACAATGAGCAGTTCTTC. It is translated as CASSLLILTEYNEQFF.

The CDR3 is CASSLDPSQPQHF. In DNA, the CDR3 is TGTGCCAGCAGCTTAGATCCTAGTCAGCCCCAGCATTTT. The chain combines TRBV7-2 with TRBJ1-5; D is uncertain. Germline loops: CDR1 SGHTA, CDR2 FQGNSA. Trimming took 1 base from V and 6 from J, leaving 7 bases between them. This CDR3 has 13 residues.

The chain is built from TRBV5-1 and TRBJ1-4; the D gene is possibly TRBD1 (6 bases). The germline V gene encodes CDR1 SGHRS and CDR2 YFSETQ. The length of the CDR3 is 17 residues. Trimming took off 0 bases at V and 3 bases at J, with 15 bases between the two ends. The CDR3 spells CASSLVGGQTSNEKLFF. The CDR3 DNA reads as TGCGCCAGCAGCTTGGTCGGGGGGCAGACGTCTAATGAAAAACTGTTTTTT.

This chain links TRBV5-6 with TRBJ2-7; 15 nucleotides align to TRBD2. Germline V lookup: CDR1 SGHDT, CDR2 YYEEEE. This CDR3 is 16 amino acids long. Trimming took 4 bases from V and 4 from J; bases not matched to a gene: 6. DNA for the CDR3: TGTGCCAGCAGCCTAGGACTAGCGGGAGGGATATACGAGCAGTACTTC. This sequence encodes CASSLGLAGGIYEQYF.

The rearrangement joins TRBV10-2 to TRBJ1-2; 10 bases fit TRBD1. CDR1 is WSHSY and CDR2 is SAAADI in the germline V gene. V was clipped by 7 bases and J by 6 bases; unmatched bases: 5. The CDR3 runs to 13 residues. CDR3 in amino acids: CASTGQGENGYTF. The CDR3 DNA sequence: TGCGCCAGCACCGGACAGGGGGAGAATGGCTACACCTTC.

This clone was counted once. The chain couples TRBV5-1 to TRBJ2-2; D possibly corresponds to TRBD1 (5 bases). The V gene lost 5 bases and the J gene lost 2 bases, with 13 bases spanning the gap. The CDR3 is 15 residues long. CDR1 and CDR2 (germline): SGHRS, YFSETQ. CDR3 protein: CASSPDGHNTGELFF. The CDR3 DNA is TGCGCCAGCAGTCCCGACGGACATAACACCGGGGAGCTGTTTTTT. Full variable domain (rest looked up from reference TRBV5-1 and TRBJ2-2): KAGVTQTPRYLIKTRGQQVTLSCSPISGHRSVSWYQQTPGQGLQFLFEYFSETQRNKGNFPGRFSGRQFSNSRSEMNVSTLELGDSALYLCASSPDGHNTGELFFGEGSRLTVL.

V gene TRBV30 combines with J gene TRBJ1-5; maybe TRBD1 (5 bases). The CDR3 runs to 14 residues. Germline V gene sequence: CDR1 GTSNPN, CDR2 SVGIG (reference sequence). The V gene lost 1 base and the J gene lost 4 bases, with 11 bases spanning the gap. The CDR3 DNA reads TGTGCCTGGAGTGCGGGGCTGCTGAATCAGCCCCAGCATTTT. This gives the protein CAWSAGLLNQPQHF. Together with reference TRBV30 and TRBJ1-5, the CDR3 gives the full variable domain: SQTIHQWPATLVQPVGSPLSLECTVEGTSNPNLYWYRQAAGRGLQLLFYSVGIGQISSEVPQNLSASRPQDRQFILSSKKLLLSDSGFYLCAWSAGLLNQPQHFGDGTRLSIL.

The V gene is TRBV7-8, the J gene TRBJ1-4; weak D call: TRBD1 (5 bases). Trimming pared 5 bases from V and 0 bases from J, leaving 13 bases between. This CDR3 spans 16 amino acids. Germline lookup yields CDR1 SGHVS and CDR2 FQNEAQ. The DNA for the CDR3 is TGTGCCAGCAGCGCGTACGACAGCGCAACTAATGAAAAACTGTTTTTT. Encoded protein: CASSAYDSATNEKLFF. The whole variable domain, filled in from reference TRBV7-8 and TRBJ1-4, reads GAGVSQSPRYKVAKRGQDVALRCDPISGHVSLFWYQQALGQGPEFLTYFQNEAQLDKSGLPSDRFFAERPEGSVSTLKIQRTQQEDSAVYLCASSAYDSATNEKLFFGSGTQLSVL.

In nucleotides, the CDR3 is TGCAGCGTTGGGCCTAGCGGGGCAGATACGCAGTATTTT. Translation gives CSVGPSGADTQYF. This chain joins TRBV29-1 and TRBJ2-3; the match to TRBD2 covers 9 bases. The ends lost 4 bases at V and 4 bases at J; junction bases unmatched: 3. This CDR3 is 13 amino acids long. Germline CDR1 is SQVTM and CDR2 is ANQGSEA.